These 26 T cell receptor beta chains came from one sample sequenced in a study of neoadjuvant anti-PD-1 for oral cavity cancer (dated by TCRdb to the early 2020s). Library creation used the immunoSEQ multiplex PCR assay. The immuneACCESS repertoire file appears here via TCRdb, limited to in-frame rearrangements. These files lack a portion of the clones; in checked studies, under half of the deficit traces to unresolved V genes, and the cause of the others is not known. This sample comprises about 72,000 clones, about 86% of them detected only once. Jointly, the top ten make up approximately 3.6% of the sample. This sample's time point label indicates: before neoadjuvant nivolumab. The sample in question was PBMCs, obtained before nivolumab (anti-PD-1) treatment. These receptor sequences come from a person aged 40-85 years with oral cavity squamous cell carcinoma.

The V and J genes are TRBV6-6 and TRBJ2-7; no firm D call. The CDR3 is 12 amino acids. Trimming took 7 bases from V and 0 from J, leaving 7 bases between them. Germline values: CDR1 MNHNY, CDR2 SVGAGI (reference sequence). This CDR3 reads CASTDDSYEQYF. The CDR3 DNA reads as TGTGCCAGCACGGACGACTCCTACGAGCAGTACTTC.

In DNA form, the CDR3 reads TGTGCCAGCAGCTTGCACAGGGGGCGATCATCTGAAAACTATGGCTACACCTTC. It codes for CASSLHRGRSSENYGYTF. V gene TRBV11-2 combines with J gene TRBJ1-2; 9 bases align to TRBD1. The germline gives CDR1 SGHAT, CDR2 FQNNGV. With 3 bases clipped from V and 2 bases from J, the junction kept 13 bases outside the gene matches. The CDR3 runs to 18 residues.

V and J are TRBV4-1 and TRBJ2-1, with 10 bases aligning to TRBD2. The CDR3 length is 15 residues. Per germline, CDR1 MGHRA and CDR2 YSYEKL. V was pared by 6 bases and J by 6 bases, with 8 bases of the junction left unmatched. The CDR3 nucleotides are TGCGCCAGCAGAAAAGCGGGGGGGCGTCTCAATGAGCAGTTCTTC. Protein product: CASRKAGGRLNEQFF.

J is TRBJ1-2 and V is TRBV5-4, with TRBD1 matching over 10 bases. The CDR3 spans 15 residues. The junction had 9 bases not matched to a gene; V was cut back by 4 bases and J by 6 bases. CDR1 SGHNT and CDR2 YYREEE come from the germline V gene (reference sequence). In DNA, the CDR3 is TGTGCCAGCAGCACACCCGGGGACAGGGGTCATGGCTACACCTTC. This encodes CASSTPGDRGHGYTF.

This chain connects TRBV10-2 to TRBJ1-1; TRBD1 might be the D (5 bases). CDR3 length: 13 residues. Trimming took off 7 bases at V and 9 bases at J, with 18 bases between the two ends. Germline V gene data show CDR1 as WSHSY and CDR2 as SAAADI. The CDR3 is CASTPGGGSQAFF. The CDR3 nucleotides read TGCGCCAGCACCCCGGGTGGGGGGTCCCAAGCTTTCTTT.

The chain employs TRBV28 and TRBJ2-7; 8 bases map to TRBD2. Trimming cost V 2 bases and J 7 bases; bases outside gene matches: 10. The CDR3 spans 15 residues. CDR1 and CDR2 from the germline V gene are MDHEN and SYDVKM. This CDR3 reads CASSLGAAGAREQYF. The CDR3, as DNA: TGTGCCAGCAGTTTAGGGGCAGCGGGAGCCCGAGAGCAGTACTTC.

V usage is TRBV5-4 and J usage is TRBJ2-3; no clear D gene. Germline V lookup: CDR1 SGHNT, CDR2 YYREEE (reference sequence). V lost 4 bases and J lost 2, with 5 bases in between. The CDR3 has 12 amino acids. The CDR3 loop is CASSVDTDTQYF. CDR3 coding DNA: TGTGCCAGCAGCGTCGACACAGATACGCAGTATTTT.

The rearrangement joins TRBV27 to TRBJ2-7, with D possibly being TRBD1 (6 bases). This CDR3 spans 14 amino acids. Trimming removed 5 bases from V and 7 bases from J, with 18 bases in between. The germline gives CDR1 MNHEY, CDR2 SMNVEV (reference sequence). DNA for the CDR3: TGTGCCAGCAGTCTACAAACCACAGGGAGTGAGCAGTACTTC. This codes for CASSLQTTGSEQYF.

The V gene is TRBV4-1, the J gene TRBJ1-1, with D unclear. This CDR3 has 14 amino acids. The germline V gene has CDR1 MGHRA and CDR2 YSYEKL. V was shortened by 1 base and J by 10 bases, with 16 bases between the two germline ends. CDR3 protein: CASSQVVIFGLAFF. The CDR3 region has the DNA TGCGCCAGCAGCCAAGTAGTCATTTTTGGGTTAGCTTTCTTT.

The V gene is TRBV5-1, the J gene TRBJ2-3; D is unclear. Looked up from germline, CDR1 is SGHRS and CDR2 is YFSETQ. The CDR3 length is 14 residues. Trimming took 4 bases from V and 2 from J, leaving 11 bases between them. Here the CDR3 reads CASSQRAFTDTQYF. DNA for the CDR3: TGCGCCAGCAGCCAAAGGGCCTTCACAGATACGCAGTATTTT.

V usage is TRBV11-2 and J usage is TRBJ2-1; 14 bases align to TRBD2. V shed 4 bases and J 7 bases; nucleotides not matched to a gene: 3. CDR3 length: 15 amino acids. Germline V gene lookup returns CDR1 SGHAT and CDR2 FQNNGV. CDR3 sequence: CASSSGTSGRNEQFF. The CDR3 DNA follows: TGTGCCAGCAGCTCCGGGACTAGCGGGAGAAATGAGCAGTTCTTC.

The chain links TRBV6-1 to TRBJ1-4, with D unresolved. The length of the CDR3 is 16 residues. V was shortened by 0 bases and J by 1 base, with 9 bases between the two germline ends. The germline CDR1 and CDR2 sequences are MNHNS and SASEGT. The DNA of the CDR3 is TGTGCCAGCAGTGAAGCGCGATCCAGAACTAATGAAAAACTGTTTTTT. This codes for CASSEARSRTNEKLFF.

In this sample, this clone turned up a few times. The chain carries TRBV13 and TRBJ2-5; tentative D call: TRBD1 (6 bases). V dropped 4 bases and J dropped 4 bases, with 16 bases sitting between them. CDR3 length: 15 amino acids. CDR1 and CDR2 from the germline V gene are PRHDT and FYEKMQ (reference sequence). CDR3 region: CASSSLTGSVETQYF. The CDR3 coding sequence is TGTGCCAGCAGCTCCCTCACAGGGTCCGTAGAGACCCAGTACTTC.

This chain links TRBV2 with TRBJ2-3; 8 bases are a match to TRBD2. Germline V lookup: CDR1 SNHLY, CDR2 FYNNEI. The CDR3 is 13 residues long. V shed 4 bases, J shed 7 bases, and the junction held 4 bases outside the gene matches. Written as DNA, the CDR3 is TGTGCCAGCAGTGTGGAGCGGGGGAATACGCAGTATTTT. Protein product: CASSVERGNTQYF.

This CDR3 reads CASSIRRNMGNEQFF. The CDR3 nucleotides are TGTGCCAGTAGTATCCGGCGGAATATGGGCAATGAGCAGTTCTTC. V is TRBV19 and J is TRBJ2-1; D is unresolved. The germline V and J ends were trimmed by 3 bases and 6 bases, with 15 bases remaining between them. The CDR3 loop spans 15 amino acids. Germline lookup yields CDR1 LNHDA and CDR2 SQIVND (reference sequence).

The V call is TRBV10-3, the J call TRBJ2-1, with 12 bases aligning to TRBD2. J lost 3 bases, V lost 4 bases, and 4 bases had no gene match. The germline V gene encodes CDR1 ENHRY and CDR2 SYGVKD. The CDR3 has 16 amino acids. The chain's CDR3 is CAISVTSGSVYNEQFF. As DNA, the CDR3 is TGTGCCATCAGTGTGACTAGCGGGAGCGTCTACAATGAGCAGTTCTTC.

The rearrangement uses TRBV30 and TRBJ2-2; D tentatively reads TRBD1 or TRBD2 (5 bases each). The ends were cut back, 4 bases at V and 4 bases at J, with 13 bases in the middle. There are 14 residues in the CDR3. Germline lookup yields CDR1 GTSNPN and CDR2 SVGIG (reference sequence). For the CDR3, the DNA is TGTGCCTGGACGACGGGGCTCGGCACCGGGGAGCTGTTTTTT. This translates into CAWTTGLGTGELFF. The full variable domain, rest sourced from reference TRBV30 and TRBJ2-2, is SQTIHQWPATLVQPVGSPLSLECTVEGTSNPNLYWYRQAAGRGLQLLFYSVGIGQISSEVPQNLSASRPQDRQFILSSKKLLLSDSGFYLCAWTTGLGTGELFFGEGSRLTVL.

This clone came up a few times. Written as DNA, the CDR3 is TGTGCCAGCAGTCCCCTTGGACAGGGAGGGCATCAGCCCCAGCATTTT. Its translation is CASSPLGQGGHQPQHF. The V gene is TRBV27, the J gene TRBJ1-5, with 8 bases identical to TRBD1. The CDR3 runs to 16 residues. The J segment lost 5 bases and the V segment lost 5 bases, leaving 11 bases of the junction unmatched. CDR1 is MNHEY, CDR2 SMNVEV, per germline (reference sequence).

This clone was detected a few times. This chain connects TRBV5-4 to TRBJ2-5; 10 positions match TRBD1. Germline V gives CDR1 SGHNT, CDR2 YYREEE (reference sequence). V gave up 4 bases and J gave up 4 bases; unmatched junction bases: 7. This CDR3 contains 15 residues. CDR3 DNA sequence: TGTGCCAGCAGCCGCGGGACAGGGGCGGGAGAGACCCAGTACTTC. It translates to CASSRGTGAGETQYF.

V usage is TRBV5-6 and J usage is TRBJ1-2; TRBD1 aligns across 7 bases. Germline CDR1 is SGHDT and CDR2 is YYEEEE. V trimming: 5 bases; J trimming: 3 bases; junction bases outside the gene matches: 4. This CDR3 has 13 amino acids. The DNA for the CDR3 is TGTGCCAGCAGTTGGGACAGCTACTATGGCTACACCTTC. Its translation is CASSWDSYYGYTF.

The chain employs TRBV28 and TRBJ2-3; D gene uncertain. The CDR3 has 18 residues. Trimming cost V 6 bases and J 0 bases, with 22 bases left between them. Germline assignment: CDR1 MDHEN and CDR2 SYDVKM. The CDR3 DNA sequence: TGTGCCAGCAGCTTAGCCTTCGGATCGGAGACTAGCACAGATACGCAGTATTTT. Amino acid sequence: CASSLAFGSETSTDTQYF.

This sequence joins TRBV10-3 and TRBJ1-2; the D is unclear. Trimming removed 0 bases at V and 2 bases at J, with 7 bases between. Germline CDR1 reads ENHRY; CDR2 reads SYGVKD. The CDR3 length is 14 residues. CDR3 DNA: TGTGCCATCAGTGAGTCTGAGACAAACTATGGCTACACCTTC. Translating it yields CAISESETNYGYTF.

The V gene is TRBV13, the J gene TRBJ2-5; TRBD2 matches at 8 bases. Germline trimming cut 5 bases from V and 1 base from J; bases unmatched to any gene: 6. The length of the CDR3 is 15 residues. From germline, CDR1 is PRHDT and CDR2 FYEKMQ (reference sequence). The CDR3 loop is CASSLSGGGQETQYF. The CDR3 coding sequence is TGTGCCAGCAGCCTGAGCGGGGGTGGCCAAGAGACCCAGTACTTC.

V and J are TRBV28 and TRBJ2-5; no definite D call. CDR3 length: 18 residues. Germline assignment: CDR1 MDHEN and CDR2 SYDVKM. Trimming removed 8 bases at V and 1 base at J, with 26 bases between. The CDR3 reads CASATPRALVRTQETQYF. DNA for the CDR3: TGTGCCAGCGCTACACCTCGGGCCCTCGTGCGAACCCAAGAGACCCAGTACTTC.

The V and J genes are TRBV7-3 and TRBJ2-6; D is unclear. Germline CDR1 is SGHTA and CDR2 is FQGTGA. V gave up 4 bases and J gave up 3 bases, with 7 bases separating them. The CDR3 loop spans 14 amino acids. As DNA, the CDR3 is TGTGCCAGCAGCTCAGGCGGTGGGGCCAACGTCCTGACTTTC. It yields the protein CASSSGGGANVLTF. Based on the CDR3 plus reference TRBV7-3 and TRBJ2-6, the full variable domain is GAGVSQTPSNKVTEKGKYVELRCDPISGHTALYWYRQSLGQGPEFLIYFQGTGAADDSGLPNDRFFAVRPEGSVSTLKIQRTERGDSAVYLCASSSGGGANVLTFGAGSRLTVL.

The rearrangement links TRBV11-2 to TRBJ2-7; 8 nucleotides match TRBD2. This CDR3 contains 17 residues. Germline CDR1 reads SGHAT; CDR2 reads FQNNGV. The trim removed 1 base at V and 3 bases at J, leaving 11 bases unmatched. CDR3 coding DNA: TGTGCCAGCAGCTTAGCTGGGGTTTTAGCGGGGCTCTACGAGCAGTACTTC. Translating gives CASSLAGVLAGLYEQYF.